A single sample gave rise to the 17 T cell receptor beta chains below, sequenced in a study of T cell repertoires in cytomegalovirus infection. Each CDR3 protein is one row after TCRdb ran MiXCR on the reads. The sample contains approximately 910,000 distinct CDR3 sequences, around 32% of which appear only once. Antigens of these TCRs are unknown. The sequenced sample was cultured CD8+ T cells from PBMCs, obtained from culture after CMV antigen stimulation. The receptors shown here come from a human donor in good health (CMV status not recorded). Some clones in this sample may be carry-over from other donors' samples.

This clonotype appeared a few times. The V call is TRBV5-1, the J call TRBJ2-1; the D is unclear. Trimming left V 0 bases short and J 8 bases short, with 18 bases between. CDR3 size: 16 residues. Germline loops: CDR1 SGHRS, CDR2 YFSETQ. CDR3 nucleotide sequence: TGCGCCAGCAGCTTGGCGGAGCCCCATCTAAGGGATGAGCAGTTCTTC. Protein: CASSLAEPHLRDEQFF.

The genes are TRBV27 and TRBJ1-1; D gene unclear. The CDR3 contains 14 residues. The germline V gene encodes CDR1 MNHEY and CDR2 SMNVEV (reference sequence). Trimming shortened V by 2 bases and J by 5 bases, and 12 bases separated the two germline ends. This CDR3 is CASSLDSRWTEAFF. The CDR3 region has the DNA TGTGCCAGCAGTTTAGACTCTCGGTGGACTGAAGCTTTCTTT.

This rearrangement joins TRBV19 to TRBJ2-1, with 11 bases identical to TRBD1. Germline V gene lookup returns CDR1 LNHDA and CDR2 SQIVND (reference sequence). The CDR3 is 14 amino acids. Unmatched junction bases numbered 5, after V lost 5 bases and J lost 8 bases. The CDR3 protein is CASSPGQGGYEQFF. CDR3 DNA: TGTGCCAGTAGTCCGGGACAGGGGGGCTATGAGCAGTTCTTC.

A note on this clonotype: This clone may be a read error of a much larger clone one base away. This chain uses TRBV7-6 with TRBJ2-5; TRBD1 matches 7 bases. The CDR3 contains 15 residues. Germline V gene data show CDR1 as SGHVS and CDR2 as FNYEAQ. CDR3 DNA sequence: TGTGTCAGCAGCTTACTGGACAGGCGTGAAGAGACCCAGTACTTC. This gives the protein CVSSLLDRREETQYF.

The chain joins TRBV7-9 to TRBJ2-7; 7 bases are a match to TRBD1. Per the germline V gene, CDR1 is SEHNR and CDR2 is FQNEAQ (reference sequence). V trimming: 1 base; J trimming: 3 bases; junction bases outside the gene matches: 12. CDR3 length: 17 amino acids. The DNA of the CDR3 is TGTGCCAGCAGCTTAGTTCGGAGAACAGGGGATTTCTACGAGCAGTACTTC. Translating it yields CASSLVRRTGDFYEQYF.

V is TRBV11-2 and J is TRBJ2-7; 7 bases are shared with TRBD2. The CDR3 extends over 17 amino acids. V dropped 9 bases and J dropped 5; count of bases not matched to a gene: 22. CDR1 and CDR2 from the germline V gene are SGHAT and FQNNGV. CDR3 protein: CARSLWTANGGDHEQYF. In nucleotides, the CDR3 is TGTGCCAGGAGCCTTTGGACCGCGAATGGGGGGGACCACGAGCAGTACTTC.

This clonotype was picked up a small number of times. The chain combines TRBV4-3 with TRBJ2-1, with TRBD2 matching over 9 bases. The germline CDR1 and CDR2 sequences are LGHNA and YSLEER. After removal of 0 bases from V and 3 bases from J, the junction contained 6 bases not matched to a gene. CDR3 length equals 17 residues. In nucleotides, the CDR3 is TGCGCCAGCAGCCAAGATCCCGCGGGGGGGATCTACAATGAGCAGTTCTTC. Translated: CASSQDPAGGIYNEQFF.

The count of this clonotype is one. The CDR3 region has the DNA TGCAGCGTTGAAGATGGGGAGTTGGGGGGGCAGCCCCAGCATTTT. The encoded protein is CSVEDGELGGQPQHF. The V and J genes are TRBV29-1 and TRBJ1-5; tentatively, D is TRBD1 (5 bases). The CDR3 length is 15 residues. V was pared by 0 bases and J by 7 bases, with 16 bases between. Germline CDR1 reads SQVTM; CDR2 reads ANQGSEA.

This clonotype was seen ten or more times. This chain links TRBV7-9 with TRBJ2-6; TRBD1 matches at 7 bases. The CDR3 covers 18 residues. Germline V gene data show CDR1 as SEHNR and CDR2 as FQNEAQ (reference sequence). Trimming took 3 bases from V and 0 from J; bases not matched to a gene: 8. CDR3 residues: CASSLGDSDFSGANVLTF. The CDR3 region has the DNA TGTGCCAGCAGCTTGGGGGACAGCGATTTCTCTGGGGCCAACGTCCTGACTTTC. Full variable domain (outside the CDR3, taken from reference TRBV7-9 and TRBJ2-6): DTGVSQNPRHKITKRGQNVTFRCDPISEHNRLYWYRQTLGQGPEFLTYFQNEAQLEKSRLLSDRFSAERPKGSFSTLEIQRTEQGDSAMYLCASSLGDSDFSGANVLTFGAGSRLTVL.

This clonotype has just a few counts. CDR3 nucleotide sequence: TGTGCCAGCAGTGAATATTTCGCCGGGGGCGAAACAGATACGCAGTATTTT. It encodes CASSEYFAGGETDTQYF. The chain joins TRBV25-1 to TRBJ2-3, with D perhaps given as TRBD1 or TRBD2 (6 bases each). From germline, CDR1 is MGHDK and CDR2 SYGVNS. The CDR3 covers 17 residues. V gave up 0 bases and J gave up 3 bases, with 16 bases separating them.

This clonotype was found a few times. The chain carries TRBV4-2 and TRBJ2-5; D gene uncertain. Per germline, CDR1 LGHNA and CDR2 YNFKEQ. Trimming left V 0 bases short and J 4 bases short, with 6 bases between. The CDR3 contains 13 residues. The CDR3 spells CASSQDRLETQYF. The CDR3 DNA reads as TGTGCCAGCAGCCAAGATCGGCTAGAGACCCAGTACTTC.

This clonotype was observed at least ten times. V and J are TRBV12-3 or TRBV12-4 and TRBJ2-7; TRBD1 is a possible D gene (5 bases). V was clipped by 0 bases and J by 3 bases, with 15 bases between them. The CDR3 loop spans 16 amino acids. The CDR3 DNA is TGTGCCAGCAGTTTAGCAGCAGGGCCCCCATTCTACGAGCAGTACGTC. Translation: CASSLAAGPPFYEQYV.

The V gene is TRBV4-1, the J gene TRBJ2-4; TRBD2 aligns across 13 bases. The J segment lost 9 bases and the V segment lost 6 bases, leaving 8 bases of the junction unmatched. Germline assignment: CDR1 MGHRA and CDR2 YSYEKL. The CDR3 is 15 amino acids. The CDR3 DNA sequence: TGCGCCAGCAGGGGACTAGCGGGGCCTGCGGGCATTCAGTACTTC. Its translation: CASRGLAGPAGIQYF.

V and J are TRBV12-3 or TRBV12-4 and TRBJ2-2, with D uncertain. This CDR3 spans 12 amino acids. Deletions cut 7 bases from V and 7 bases from J, with 10 bases between. CDR3 amino acids: CASTLYLGELFF. The CDR3, as DNA: TGTGCCAGCACCCTATACCTCGGGGAGCTGTTTTTT.

CDR3 in amino acids: CASSVARDTGIGGYTF. In DNA form, the CDR3 reads TGTGCCAGCAGCGTAGCTAGGGACACGGGGATTGGAGGCTACACCTTC. The V call is TRBV9, the J call TRBJ1-2, with D maybe TRBD1 (6 bases). Trimming removed 0 bases at V and 8 bases at J, with 20 bases between. CDR1 is SGDLS and CDR2 is YYNGEE in the germline V gene. This CDR3 comprises 16 residues.

This clonotype was recorded many times. The chain has TRBV7-6 and TRBJ1-6; D not certain. The V end was cut by 5 bases, the J end by 5 bases, with 19 bases between. The CDR3 length is 17 residues. The germline gives CDR1 SGHVS, CDR2 FNYEAQ. CDR3 DNA sequence: TGTGCCAGCAGCCCGAATACTGGCGCTGGGGATAATTCACCCCTCCACTTT. It codes for CASSPNTGAGDNSPLHF.

The chain carries TRBV6-5 and TRBJ2-1, with TRBD2 as a possible D gene (5 bases). CDR3 length: 12 residues. V was clipped by 7 bases and J by 7 bases, with 11 bases between them. Germline loops: CDR1 MNHEY, CDR2 SVGAGI. CDR3 loop: CASTERGNEQFF. CDR3 nucleotide sequence: TGTGCCAGCACCGAACGGGGAAATGAGCAGTTCTTC.